The sequence of this TCR beta chain was determined in a study of blood T cells in healthy people across ages. It was with a sample-barcoded 5' primer and a J-beta primer mix that a second PCR of roughly 7 to 12 cycles was run. TCRdb passed the 5' RACE reads through MiXCR, listing each CDR3 protein once. The data hold 1.5 million to 2 million distinct CDR3 sequences, with roughly 52% observed a single time. The source of this sequence is a woman between 40 and 50 years old in good health. The sequencing input was blood.

The CDR3 DNA follows: TGTGCCAGCGAGGGACAGGGTGATGGCTACACCTTC. Protein product: CASEGQGDGYTF. This chain links TRBV7-9 with TRBJ1-2, with 9 bases that match TRBD1. V shed 8 bases and J 6 bases; nucleotides not matched to a gene: 4. The CDR3 has 12 amino acids. Germline V gene data show CDR1 as SEHNR and CDR2 as FQNEAQ (reference sequence). The full variable domain, its missing parts supplied by reference TRBV7-9 and TRBJ1-2, is DTGVSQNPRHKITKRGQNVTFRCDPISEHNRLYWYRQTLGQGPEFLTYFQNEAQLEKSRLLSDRFSAERPKGSFSTLEIQRTEQGDSAMYLCASEGQGDGYTFGSGTRLTVV.